This TCR beta chain derives from a study of T cell changes during pregnancy in multiple sclerosis. The germline CDR1 and CDR2 sequences are KGHSH and LQKENI. V was shortened by 3 bases and J by 0 bases, with 14 bases between the two germline ends. This CDR3 contains 16 residues. The table came from immunoSEQ multiplex PCR; TCRdb's copy has only in-frame clones and leaves some out. Counted here are about 47,000 clones, 93% occurring once; the ten biggest clones make up under 2%. This chain links TRBV18 with TRBJ1-2, with a weak D call TRBD1 (5 bases). The receptor's source is a female donor with multiple sclerosis, enrolled in a pregnancy study. The sequences come from peripheral blood, collected in the second trimester of pregnancy. DNA of the CDR3: TGTGCCAGCTCACCGATGAAACCGGACACTAACTATGGCTACACCTTC. Protein: CASSPMKPDTNYGYTF. The variable domain in full, with the rest retrieved from reference TRBV18 and TRBJ1-2, is NAGVMQNPRHLVRRRGQEARLRCSPMKGHSHVYWYRQLPEEGLKFMVYLQKENIIDESGMPKERFSAEFPKEGPSILRIQQVVRGDSAAYFCASSPMKPDTNYGYTFGSGTRLTVV.